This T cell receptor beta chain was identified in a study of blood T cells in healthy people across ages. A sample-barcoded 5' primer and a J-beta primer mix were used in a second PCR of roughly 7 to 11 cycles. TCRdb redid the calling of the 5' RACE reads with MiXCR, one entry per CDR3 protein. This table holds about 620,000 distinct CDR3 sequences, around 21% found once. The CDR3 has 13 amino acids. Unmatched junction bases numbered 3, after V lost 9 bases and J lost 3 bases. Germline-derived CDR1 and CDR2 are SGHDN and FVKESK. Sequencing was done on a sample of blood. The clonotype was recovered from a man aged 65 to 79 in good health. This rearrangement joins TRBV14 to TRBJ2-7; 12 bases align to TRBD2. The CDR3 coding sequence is TGTGCCAGTGGACTAGCGGGATTCTACGAGCAGTACTTC. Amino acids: CASGLAGFYEQYF. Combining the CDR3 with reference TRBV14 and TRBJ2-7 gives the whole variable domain EAGVTQFPSHSVIEKGQTVTLRCDPISGHDNLYWYRRVMGKEIKFLLHFVKESKQDESGMPNNRFLAERTGGTYSTLKVQPAELEDSGVYFCASGLAGFYEQYFGPGTRLTVT.